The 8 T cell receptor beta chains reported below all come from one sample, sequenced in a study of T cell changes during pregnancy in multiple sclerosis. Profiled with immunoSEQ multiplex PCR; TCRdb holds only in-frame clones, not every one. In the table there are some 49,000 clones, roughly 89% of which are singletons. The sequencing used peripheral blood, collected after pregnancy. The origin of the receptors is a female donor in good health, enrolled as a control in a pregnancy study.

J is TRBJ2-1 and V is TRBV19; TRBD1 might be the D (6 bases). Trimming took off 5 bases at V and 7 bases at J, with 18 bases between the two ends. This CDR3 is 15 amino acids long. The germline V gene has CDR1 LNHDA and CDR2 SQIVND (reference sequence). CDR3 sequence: CASSYNREVVNEQFF. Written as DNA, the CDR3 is TGTGCCAGTAGTTATAACAGGGAAGTGGTAAATGAGCAGTTCTTC.

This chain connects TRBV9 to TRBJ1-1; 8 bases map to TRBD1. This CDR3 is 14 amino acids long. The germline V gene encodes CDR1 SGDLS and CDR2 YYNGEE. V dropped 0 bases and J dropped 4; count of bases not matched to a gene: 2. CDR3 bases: TGTGCCAGCAGCGTAGCAGGGGGCGTCACTGAAGCTTTCTTT. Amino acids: CASSVAGGVTEAFF. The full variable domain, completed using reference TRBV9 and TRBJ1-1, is DSGVTQTPKHLITATGQRVTLRCSPRSGDLSVYWYQQSLDQGLQFLIQYYNGEERAKGNILERFSAQQFPDLHSELNLSSLELGDSALYFCASSVAGGVTEAFFGQGTRLTVV.

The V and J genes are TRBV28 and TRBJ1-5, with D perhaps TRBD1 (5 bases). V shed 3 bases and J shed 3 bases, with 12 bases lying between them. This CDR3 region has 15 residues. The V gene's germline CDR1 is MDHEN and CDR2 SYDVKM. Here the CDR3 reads CASSFLQAPNQPQHF. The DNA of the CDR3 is TGTGCCAGCAGTTTTCTACAGGCCCCCAATCAGCCCCAGCATTTT.

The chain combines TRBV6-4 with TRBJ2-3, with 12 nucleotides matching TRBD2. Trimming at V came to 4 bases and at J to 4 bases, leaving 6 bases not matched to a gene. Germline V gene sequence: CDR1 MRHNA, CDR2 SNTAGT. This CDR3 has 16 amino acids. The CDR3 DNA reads TGTGCCAGCAGTGCAGCTAGCGGGGGGGCCGCAGATACGCAGTATTTT. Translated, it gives CASSAASGGAADTQYF.

CDR3 residues: CASRTRDRGRDEQYF. The DNA of the CDR3 is TGTGCCAGCAGGACCCGGGACAGGGGGCGCGACGAGCAGTACTTC. V gene TRBV27 combines with J gene TRBJ2-7; 12 bases are shared with TRBD1. The CDR3 contains 15 residues. Germline CDR1 MNHEY, CDR2 SMNVEV (reference sequence). V trimming: 6 bases; J trimming: 5 bases; junction bases outside the gene matches: 8.

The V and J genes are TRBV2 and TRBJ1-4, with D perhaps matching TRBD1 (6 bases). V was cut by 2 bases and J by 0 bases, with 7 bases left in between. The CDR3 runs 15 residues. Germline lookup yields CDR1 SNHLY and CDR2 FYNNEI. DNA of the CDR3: TGTGCCAGCAGTGAAACAGGGTCAACTAATGAAAAACTGTTTTTT. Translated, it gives CASSETGSTNEKLFF.

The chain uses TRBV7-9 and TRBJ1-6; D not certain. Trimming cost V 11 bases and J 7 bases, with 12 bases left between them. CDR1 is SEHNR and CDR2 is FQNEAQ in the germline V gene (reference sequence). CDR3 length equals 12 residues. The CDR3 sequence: CASREGNSPLHF. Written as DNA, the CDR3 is TGTGCCTCTAGGGAGGGAAATTCACCCCTCCACTTT.

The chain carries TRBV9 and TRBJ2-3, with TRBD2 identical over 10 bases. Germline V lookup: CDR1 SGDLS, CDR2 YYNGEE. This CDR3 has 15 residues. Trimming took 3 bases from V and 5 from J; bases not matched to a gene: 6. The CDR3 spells CASSALAGAEDTQYF. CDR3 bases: TGTGCCAGCAGCGCTCTAGCGGGGGCGGAAGATACGCAGTATTTT.